The entry below gives a single T cell receptor (beta chain) sequence along with its context. This clonotype was found many times. The antigen it recognizes is unknown. Given a much more abundant clone one base away, this may be a read error. The entry originates in a study of T cells in Graves' hyperthyroidism and ophthalmopathy (dated by TCRdb to between 2018 and 2021). Some background on the complete study: Peripheral blood samples were taken at initial diagnosis, before any treatment was given. After blood sampling, hyperthyroidism patients were treated with methimazole at a starting dose of 30 mg daily, and ophthalmopathy patients were treated with high-dose intravenous methylprednisolone. The roughly 91 discovery patients were randomly divided into training and test sets at a 7:3 ratio. A discovery cohort of 95 to 100 patients, about 43 with Graves' ophthalmopathy and about 60 with stable Graves' hyperthyroidism, was used to find distinguishing TCR V-J signatures. Thyroid tissue and blood T-cell repertoires from six or seven Graves' hyperthyroidism patients were also compared in the study. Prospective prediction of ophthalmopathy was tested in an independent validation cohort consisting of roughly 19 hyperthyroidism patients and more than 15 patients who later progressed to ophthalmopathy. The paper reports TCR Vbeta CDR3 sequencing of some 140 peripheral blood samples: under 45 ophthalmopathy, 75 to 80 hyperthyroidism and roughly 17 progressor patients. General study outcomes and caveats: Most expanded thyroid clonotypes (frequency above 0.001) were also detected in blood, a finding suggesting that blood repertoires may reflect thyroid immune responses. In validation, progression to ophthalmopathy was predicted by the model with nearly 71% sensitivity and 72.22% specificity, a median of about 6 months before onset. A model built on a 13 V-J signature distinguished ophthalmopathy from stable hyperthyroidism, reaching 85% to 90% sensitivity and 81.08% specificity in cross-validation and 80%/75% in testing. Sample size was not statistically predetermined, and blinding of investigators to group allocation was not performed.

Ophthalmopathy patients had moderately to severely active disease, Clinical Activity Score of at least 3, NOSPECS grade of at least 4, and duration under 3 months. Patients with uncontrolled infections, other autoimmune diseases, pregnancy or lactation were excluded. Diagnoses relied on clinical symptoms, serum thyroxine and TRAb, thyroid ultrasound and orbital computed tomography. Ficoll-Paque density gradient centrifugation was used to isolate PBMCs from around 10 ml of fresh peripheral blood. Trizol reagent was used to extract total RNA, and RNA quality was then checked on an Agilent 2100 Bioanalyzer. The TCR beta CDR3 regions were amplified from RNA transcripts. A first-round RT-PCR of the TCR CDR3 used the HTBI primer set with the Qiagen OneStep RT-PCR kit. A second multiplex PCR round built the libraries, followed by size selection and purification. The libraries were sequenced on an Illumina HiSeq2000 using paired-end 100 bp reads. For the original study's pipeline: SOAPnuke was used to process the raw data, throwing out any read that contained adapters or uncalled bases, had a mean Phred below 15, or lacked an exact constant-primer or identifier match. COPE v1.2.5 was used to merge high-quality paired reads, and clonotypes were defined as unique nucleotide sequences. MiTCR v1.1 was used to align the clonotypes against IMGT TRBV, TRBD and TRBJ reference segments. Analysis was restricted to V-J combinations with a frequency above 0.0001, which covered 99.2% of repertoires. The TCS score was defined as the ratio of F50 (clonal expansion) to E x V (chaos), calculated using BLOSUM62-based TCRdist between CDR3 peptides within each V-J. Welch's t-statistics and random forest reduced roughly 530 V-J features to 10 to 15, which were used in a naive Bayes classifier (R e1071). The Morisita-Horn index was used to measure how similar the thyroid and blood repertoires were. TCRdb ran its own pipeline on the public reads, namely fastp trimming at Q25 and MiXCR clone calling, and kept in-frame beta chains. Records with the same CDR3 protein are collapsed into one entry carrying the most frequent genes and DNA. The authors' filters were not applied to this entry. The sample table contains fewer than 40,000 distinct CDR3 sequences; only one count was recorded for roughly 50% of them. The leading ten clones occupy 17% of the sample.

The CDR3, from cysteine to phenylalanine, totals 14 residues. The kept DNA is CDR3 alone, 42 bases in frame from the first base. V and J lose 3 bases and 3 bases, and a span of 9 bases separates them. From the germline V gene, CDR1 is SNHLY and CDR2 is FYNNEI. The chain is encoded by TRBV2 joined to TRBJ2-1; the D gene is perhaps TRBD1, on 6 matching bases. This TCR derives from a middle-aged man with Graves' ophthalmopathy. The sequencing input was blood. The bases read TGTGCCAGCAGTGAGGCCAGGGGCTACAATGAGCAGTTCTTC. This sequence encodes CASSEARGYNEQFF.